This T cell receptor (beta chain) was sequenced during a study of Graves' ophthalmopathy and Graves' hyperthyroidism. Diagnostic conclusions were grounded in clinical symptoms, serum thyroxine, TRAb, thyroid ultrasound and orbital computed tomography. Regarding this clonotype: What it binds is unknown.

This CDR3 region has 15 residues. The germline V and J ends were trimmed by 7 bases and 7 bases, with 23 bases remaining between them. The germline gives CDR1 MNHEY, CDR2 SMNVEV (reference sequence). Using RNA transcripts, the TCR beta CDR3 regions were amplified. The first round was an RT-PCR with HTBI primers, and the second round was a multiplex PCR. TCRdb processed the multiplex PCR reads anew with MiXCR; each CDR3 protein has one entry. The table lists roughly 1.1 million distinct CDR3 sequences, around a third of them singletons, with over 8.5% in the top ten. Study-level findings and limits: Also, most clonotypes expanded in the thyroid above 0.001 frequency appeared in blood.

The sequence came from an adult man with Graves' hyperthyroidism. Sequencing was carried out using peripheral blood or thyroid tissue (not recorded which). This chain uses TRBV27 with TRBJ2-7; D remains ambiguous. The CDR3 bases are TGTGCCAGCACCATAAGGGCCGGGCCACTAACGGAGCAGTACTTC. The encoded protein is CASTIRAGPLTEQYF.